This T cell receptor beta chain was documented in a study of blood T cell repertoires in COVID-19. In the study overall: Acute-phase and convalescent COVID-19 samples originated in the United States, Italy and Spain. PBMCs, B-cell-depleted T cells, or T cells were the source of the cDNA or gDNA that made up the material.

Method: immunoSEQ multiplex PCR; TCRdb's copy keeps in-frame clones and lacks some. There are about 80,000 clones in the sample; about 89% occur only once, and more than 10% lies in the top ten. The CDR3 contains 13 residues. Per germline, CDR1 KGHSH and CDR2 LQKENI. Trimming left V 6 bases short and J 0 bases short, with 6 bases between. Only a few counts were recorded for this clone. Sequencing was carried out using peripheral blood. The V call is TRBV18, the J call TRBJ1-5; no reliable D call. The receptor was derived from a man between 65 and 80 years old with active or convalescent COVID-19. In nucleotides, the CDR3 is TGTGCCAGCTCTTCAATTAGCAATCAGCCCCAGCATTTT. Protein product: CASSSISNQPQHF.